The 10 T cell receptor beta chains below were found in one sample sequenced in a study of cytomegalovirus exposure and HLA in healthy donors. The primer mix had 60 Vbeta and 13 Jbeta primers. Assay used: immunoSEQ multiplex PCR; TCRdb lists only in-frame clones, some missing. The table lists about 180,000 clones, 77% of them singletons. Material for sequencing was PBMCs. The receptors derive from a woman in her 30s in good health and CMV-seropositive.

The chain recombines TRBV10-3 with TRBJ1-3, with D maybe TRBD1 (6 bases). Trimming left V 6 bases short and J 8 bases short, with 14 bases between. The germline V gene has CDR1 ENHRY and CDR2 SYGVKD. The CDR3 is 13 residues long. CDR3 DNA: TGTGCCATCAGCACAGGGATCAAGGACACCATATATTTT. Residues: CAISTGIKDTIYF.

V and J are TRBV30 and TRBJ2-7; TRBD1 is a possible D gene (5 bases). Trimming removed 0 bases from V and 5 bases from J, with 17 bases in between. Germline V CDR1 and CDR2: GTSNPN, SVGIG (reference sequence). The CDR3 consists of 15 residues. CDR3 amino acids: CAWSVRQPSWDEQYF. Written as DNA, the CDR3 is TGTGCCTGGAGTGTACGACAGCCGTCATGGGACGAGCAGTACTTC.

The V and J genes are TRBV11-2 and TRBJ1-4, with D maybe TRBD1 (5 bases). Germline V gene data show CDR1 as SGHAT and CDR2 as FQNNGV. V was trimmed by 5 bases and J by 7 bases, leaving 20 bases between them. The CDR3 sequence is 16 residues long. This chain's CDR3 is CASSLRLGGRSEKLFF. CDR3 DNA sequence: TGTGCCAGCAGCCTCCGACTCGGGGGAAGAAGTGAAAAACTGTTTTTT.

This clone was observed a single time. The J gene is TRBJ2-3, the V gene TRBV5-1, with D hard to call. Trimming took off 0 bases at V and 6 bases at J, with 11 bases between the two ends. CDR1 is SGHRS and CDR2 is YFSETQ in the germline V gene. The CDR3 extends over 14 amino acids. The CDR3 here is CASSLGVEVDTQYF. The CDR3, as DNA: TGCGCCAGCAGCTTGGGGGTCGAGGTCGATACGCAGTATTTT.

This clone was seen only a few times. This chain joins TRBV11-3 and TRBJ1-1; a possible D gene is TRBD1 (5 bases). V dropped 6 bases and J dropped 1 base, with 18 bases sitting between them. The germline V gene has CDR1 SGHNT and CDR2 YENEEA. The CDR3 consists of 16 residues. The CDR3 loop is CASRGGPGLKNTEAFF. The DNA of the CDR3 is TGTGCCAGCAGGGGAGGACCGGGGCTAAAGAACACTGAAGCTTTCTTT.

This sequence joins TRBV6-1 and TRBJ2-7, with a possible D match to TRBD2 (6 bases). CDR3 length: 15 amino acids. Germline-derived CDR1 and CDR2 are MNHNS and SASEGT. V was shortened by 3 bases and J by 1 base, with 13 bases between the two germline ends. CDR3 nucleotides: TGTGCCAGCAGTGAGTCTGGAAGCGGGTCCTACGAGCAGTACTTC. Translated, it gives CASSESGSGSYEQYF.

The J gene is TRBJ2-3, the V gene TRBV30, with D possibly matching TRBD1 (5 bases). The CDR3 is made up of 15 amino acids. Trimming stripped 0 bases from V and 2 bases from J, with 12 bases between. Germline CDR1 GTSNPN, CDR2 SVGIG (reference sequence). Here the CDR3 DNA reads TGTGCCTGGAGTGTAGGCAGGGTTGACACAGATACGCAGTATTTT. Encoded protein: CAWSVGRVDTDTQYF.

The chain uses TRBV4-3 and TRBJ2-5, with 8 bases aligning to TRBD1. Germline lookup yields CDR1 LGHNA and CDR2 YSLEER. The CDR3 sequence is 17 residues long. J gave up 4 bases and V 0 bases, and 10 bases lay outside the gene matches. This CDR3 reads CASSQDPRITGGETQYF. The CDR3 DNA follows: TGCGCCAGCAGCCAAGACCCGAGAATTACAGGGGGAGAGACCCAGTACTTC.

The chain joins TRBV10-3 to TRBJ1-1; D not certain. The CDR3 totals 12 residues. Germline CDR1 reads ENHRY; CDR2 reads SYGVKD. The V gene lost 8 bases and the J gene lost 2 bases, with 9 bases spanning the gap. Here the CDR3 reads CAISRGNTEAFF. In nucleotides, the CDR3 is TGTGCCATCTCTCGGGGTAACACTGAAGCTTTCTTT.

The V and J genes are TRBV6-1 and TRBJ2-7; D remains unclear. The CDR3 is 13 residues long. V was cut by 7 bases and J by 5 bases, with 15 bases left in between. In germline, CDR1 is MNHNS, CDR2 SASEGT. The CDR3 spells CASTQFWADEQYF. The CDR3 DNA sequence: TGTGCCAGCACTCAATTCTGGGCAGACGAGCAGTACTTC.